This TCR beta chain was sequenced during a study of tumor and adjacent non-tumor tissue in lung cancer. Study at large: Patients were aged roughly 31 to 76, ten or so men and about five women, stage I to III. About 4.2 million productive TCRbeta reads were obtained per sample on average.

This CDR3 region has 15 residues. Trimming took 8 bases from V and 6 from J, leaving 21 bases between them. Looked up from germline, CDR1 is SGHAT and CDR2 is FQNNGV. Of note for this clonotype: Antigen unknown.

A modified ARM-PCR protocol with three rounds of nested PCR amplified TCRbeta. TCRdb recomputed calls from the multiplex PCR reads with MiXCR, one row per CDR3 protein. The sample records about 81,000 distinct CDR3 sequences, 72% being singletons. The template was RNA from unsorted bulk tissue. Study-level findings and limits: Normal lung showed higher cumulative top 100 clone frequency than tumor. TCR diversity was significantly greater in tumor than normal lung tissue.

The TCR originated in a woman aged 40 to 50 with non-small cell lung cancer. The chain links TRBV11-2 to TRBJ2-3; possible D gene TRBD2, 7 bases. The sample was lung tumor tissue. The CDR3 region has the DNA TGTGCCAGCGAGGGGGACGTGGGGGGAGGGGATACGCAGTATTTT. Translation: CASEGDVGGGDTQYF.